One sample yielded the 25 T cell receptor beta chains listed below, sequenced in a study of T cells after yellow fever vaccination. TCRdb analysed the 5' RACE reads with MiXCR anew, one entry per CDR3 protein. The table has 500,000 to 650,000 distinct CDR3 sequences, roughly a sixth seen once. The source was PBMCs, collected less than 6 days after the first yellow fever vaccination. These receptors all stem from a young man who received the YFV17D yellow fever vaccine.

The chain links TRBV10-2 to TRBJ1-1; D is uncertain. Trimming took off 6 bases at V and 6 bases at J, with 11 bases between the two ends. The CDR3 is 12 amino acids. Germline CDR1 and CDR2: WSHSY and SAAADI. The CDR3 sequence: CASRPGSAEAFF. The CDR3 DNA sequence: TGCGCCAGCAGACCGGGTAGCGCTGAAGCTTTCTTT.

The genes are TRBV28 and TRBJ2-2; 7 nucleotides agree with TRBD1. Germline V gene data show CDR1 as MDHEN and CDR2 as SYDVKM. The CDR3 has 15 residues. With V trimmed by 3 bases and J by 8 bases, 9 bases remained unmatched. This chain's CDR3 is CASSFRTGSLGELFF. In nucleotides, the CDR3 is TGTGCCAGCAGTTTTAGGACAGGCTCCCTTGGGGAGCTGTTTTTT.

Only a few counts were recorded for this clonotype. The V and J genes are TRBV7-2 and TRBJ2-5; tentatively, D is TRBD1 or TRBD2 (6 bases each). Germline V lookup: CDR1 SGHTA, CDR2 FQGNSA. The CDR3 covers 16 residues. The V gene lost 4 bases and the J gene lost 7 bases, with 22 bases spanning the gap. This CDR3 reads CASSSRWTVPGGTQYF. The DNA for the CDR3 is TGTGCCAGCAGCTCCCGATGGACAGTACCCGGGGGGACCCAGTACTTC.

This clonotype was observed a handful of times. The chain joins TRBV12-3 or TRBV12-4 to TRBJ2-6, with D tentatively TRBD1 (5 bases). CDR3 length: 15 amino acids. Trimming took 8 bases from V and 4 from J, leaving 15 bases between them. The CDR3 bases are TGTGCCAGCCGCCTCTTAGGGGTCGGGGCCAACGTCCTGACTTTC. Translated: CASRLLGVGANVLTF.

V is TRBV28 and J is TRBJ2-7, with D possibly being TRBD2 (5 bases). V was pared by 6 bases and J by 4 bases, with 10 bases between. Per the germline V gene, CDR1 is MDHEN and CDR2 is SYDVKM. The length of the CDR3 is 12 residues. Written as DNA, the CDR3 is TGTGCCAGCAGCCAAACGGGGTACGAGCAGTACGTC. Its protein is CASSQTGYEQYV.

This clonotype was seen a few times. The chain couples TRBV10-3 to TRBJ2-7, with D perhaps given as TRBD1 or TRBD2 (6 bases each). The CDR3 covers 16 residues. The V gene's germline CDR1 is ENHRY and CDR2 SYGVKD. V lost 2 bases, J lost 2 bases, and 16 bases lay in between. The CDR3 loop reads CAISERQVRGAYEQYF. CDR3 sequence (DNA): TGTGCCATCAGTGAGCGACAGGTTAGGGGGGCCTACGAGCAGTACTTC.

V is TRBV5-5 and J is TRBJ2-7; 7 nucleotides match TRBD1. The V gene end was trimmed by 3 bases and the J gene end by 3 bases; junction bases not matched to a gene: 3. The CDR3 extends over 13 amino acids. Germline-derived CDR1 and CDR2 are SGHKS and YYEKEE (reference sequence). Written as DNA, the CDR3 is TGTGCCAGCAGCTGGGGACAGATCTACGAGCAGTACGTC. Translation: CASSWGQIYEQYV.

In this sample, this clonotype turned up a few times. The chain links TRBV29-1 to TRBJ2-1; D is undetermined. The CDR3 is 12 amino acids. Germline V CDR1 and CDR2: SQVTM, ANQGSEA. V lost 4 bases, J lost 6 bases, and 10 bases lay in between. Here the CDR3 reads CSVAPNGNEQFF. CDR3 in DNA: TGCAGCGTTGCCCCAAATGGCAATGAGCAGTTCTTC.

This rearrangement joins TRBV3-1 to TRBJ1-4, with TRBD1 identical over 7 bases. Germline-derived CDR1 and CDR2 are LGHDT and YNNKEL (reference sequence). There are 14 residues in the CDR3. V shed 5 bases and J 1 base; nucleotides not matched to a gene: 1. The CDR3 protein is CASSGTVTNEKLFF. The CDR3 DNA reads as TGTGCCAGCAGCGGGACAGTAACTAATGAAAAACTGTTTTTT. The full variable domain, in which reference TRBV3-1 and TRBJ1-4 provide the parts outside the CDR3, is DTAVSQTPKYLVTQMGNDKSIKCEQNLGHDTMYWYKQDSKKFLKIMFSYNNKELIINETVPNRFSPKSPDKAHLNLHINSLELGDSAVYFCASSGTVTNEKLFFGSGTQLSVL.

The sample holds a few counts of this clonotype. The chain links TRBV5-1 to TRBJ2-1; TRBD1 matches 7 bases. V lost 5 bases to trimming and J lost 4 bases; unmatched junction nucleotides: 6. The CDR3 has 14 amino acids. Germline V gene lookup returns CDR1 SGHRS and CDR2 YFSETQ. CDR3 sequence: CASSRRQGYNEQFF. The CDR3 DNA reads TGCGCCAGCAGTAGGAGACAGGGTTACAATGAGCAGTTCTTC.

The rearrangement uses TRBV7-9 and TRBJ1-6; possible D gene TRBD1, 5 bases. The CDR3 length is 15 residues. Trimming shortened V by 5 bases and J by 8 bases, and 16 bases separated the two germline ends. Germline V gene lookup returns CDR1 SEHNR and CDR2 FQNEAQ (reference sequence). This CDR3 is CASSEPRPGDSPLHF. The CDR3 DNA is TGTGCCAGCAGCGAGCCCCGCCCGGGGGATTCACCCCTCCACTTT.

In its sample, this clonotype was seen a few times. This chain joins TRBV7-3 and TRBJ1-3; D is unresolved. The CDR3 extends over 13 amino acids. CDR1 and CDR2 from the germline V gene are SGHTA and FQGTGA. With 4 bases removed from V and 4 bases from J, the gap between germline ends came to 8 bases. The CDR3 here is CASSSSRGNTIYF. CDR3 coding DNA: TGTGCCAGCAGCTCCTCTCGGGGAAACACCATATATTTT.

A few counts support this clonotype. This chain connects TRBV7-2 to TRBJ2-7, with TRBD2 as a possible D gene (7 bases). V was shortened by 5 bases and J by 3 bases, with 14 bases between the two germline ends. This CDR3 is 14 amino acids long. CDR1 is SGHTA, CDR2 FQGNSA, per germline. The CDR3: CASSPLGGLYEQYF. The DNA of the CDR3 is TGTGCCAGCAGCCCTCTCGGGGGGCTCTACGAGCAGTACTTC.

This clonotype was observed a handful of times. This chain joins TRBV30 and TRBJ2-1, with TRBD2 matching over 8 bases. V shed 0 bases and J 7 bases; nucleotides not matched to a gene: 5. Germline-derived CDR1 and CDR2 are GTSNPN and SVGIG (reference sequence). This CDR3 spans 14 amino acids. This CDR3 is CAWSVRLARNEQFF. The CDR3 DNA is TGTGCCTGGAGTGTGCGACTAGCGAGAAATGAGCAGTTCTTC.

This clonotype was observed once. The chain recombines TRBV6-1 with TRBJ2-1, with 12 bases that match TRBD2. The CDR3 length is 15 residues. The trim removed 6 bases at V and 4 bases at J, leaving 4 bases unmatched. The germline V gene has CDR1 MNHNS and CDR2 SASEGT. CDR3 region: CASRTSGGTYNEQFF. CDR3 in DNA: TGTGCCAGCAGAACTAGCGGGGGGACTTACAATGAGCAGTTCTTC.

J is TRBJ1-6 and V is TRBV25-1; unclear D gene. Germline values: CDR1 MGHDK, CDR2 SYGVNS. Trimming pared 2 bases from V and 9 bases from J, leaving 8 bases between. The CDR3 totals 13 residues. The CDR3 is CASSEQWASPLHF. CDR3 nucleotides: TGTGCCAGCAGTGAACAGTGGGCTTCACCCCTCCACTTT.

This clonotype was detected only a few times. This rearrangement joins TRBV7-2 to TRBJ2-7, with 7 bases aligning to TRBD1. The germline CDR1 and CDR2 sequences are SGHTA and FQGNSA. The V and J ends lost 4 bases and 5 bases, in that order; junction bases with no gene match: 5. The CDR3 consists of 13 residues. The CDR3: CASSSGGMNEQYV. For the CDR3, the DNA is TGTGCCAGCAGCTCAGGGGGAATGAACGAGCAGTACGTC.

The chain is built from TRBV6-5 and TRBJ2-1, with D perhaps TRBD1 (5 bases). Per the germline V gene, CDR1 is MNHEY and CDR2 is SVGAGI. V was cut by 2 bases and J by 5 bases, with 13 bases left in between. This CDR3 has 15 residues. Written as DNA, the CDR3 is TGTGCCAGCAGTTACGCCAGGGTGGAAAACAATGAGCAGTTCTTC. Encoded protein: CASSYARVENNEQFF.

The chain's CDR3 is CSARERGISYNEQFF. The CDR3 bases are TGCAGTGCTAGAGAAAGAGGGATTTCCTACAATGAGCAGTTCTTC. The chain joins TRBV20-1 to TRBJ2-1, with a weak D call TRBD2 (5 bases). The CDR3 length is 15 residues. Germline V gives CDR1 DFQATT, CDR2 SNEGSKA (reference sequence). V was cut by 0 bases and J by 1 base, with 10 bases left in between.

This clonotype was picked up a small number of times. The rearrangement joins TRBV25-1 to TRBJ2-4; possible D gene TRBD1, 5 bases. Germline CDR1 is MGHDK and CDR2 is SYGVNS. The CDR3 covers 13 residues. Trimming removed 2 bases at V and 9 bases at J, with 11 bases between. CDR3 loop: CASSEAARVIQYF. The CDR3 region has the DNA TGTGCCAGCAGTGAAGCCGCCAGGGTCATTCAGTACTTC.

At least ten counts were recorded for this clonotype. This chain connects TRBV29-1 to TRBJ2-1; possible D gene TRBD2, 5 bases. The CDR3 extends over 12 amino acids. The germline V gene has CDR1 SQVTM and CDR2 ANQGSEA. V was shortened by 7 bases and J by 8 bases, with 15 bases between the two germline ends. CDR3 DNA sequence: TGCAGCGACACGGTGTACGGGGATGAGCAGTTCTTC. It encodes CSDTVYGDEQFF.

This clonotype occurred a few times. V and J are TRBV27 and TRBJ2-1, with 12 bases that match TRBD2. V was pared by 6 bases and J by 6 bases, with 9 bases of the junction left unmatched. CDR3 size: 16 residues. Germline CDR1 and CDR2: MNHEY and SMNVEV (reference sequence). CDR3 bases: TGTGCCAGCAGCTTGACTAGCGGGGGTTCCAGCAATGAGCAGTTCTTC. Translation gives CASSLTSGGSSNEQFF.

This clonotype appeared a few times. The rearrangement links TRBV20-1 to TRBJ1-1; no firm D call. The CDR3 extends over 12 amino acids. Germline V gene sequence: CDR1 DFQATT, CDR2 SNEGSKA (reference sequence). V dropped 3 bases and J dropped 5 bases, with 10 bases sitting between them. The CDR3 spells CSASPRRTEAFF. Written as DNA, the CDR3 is TGCAGTGCTAGCCCGAGACGGACTGAAGCTTTCTTT.

This clonotype was counted between two and nine times. The chain combines TRBV6-5 with TRBJ2-3; 7 positions agree with TRBD1. Germline lookup yields CDR1 MNHEY and CDR2 SVGAGI. The trim removed 3 bases at V and 6 bases at J, leaving 12 bases unmatched. CDR3 length: 16 amino acids. CDR3 nucleotides: TGTGCCAGCAGTTATAGATCGGGACAGTTCGGTGATACGCAGTATTTT. Its protein product is CASSYRSGQFGDTQYF.

This clonotype has only a few counts. The rearrangement joins TRBV5-5 to TRBJ2-1; maybe TRBD1 (5 bases). V was shortened by 7 bases and J by 7 bases, with 18 bases between the two germline ends. CDR1 is SGHKS, CDR2 YYEKEE, per germline (reference sequence). The CDR3 covers 14 residues. The CDR3 sequence is CASSLWGVVNEQFF. The DNA for the CDR3 is TGTGCCAGCTCTCTCTGGGGCGTTGTGAATGAGCAGTTCTTC.